What follows are 7 T cell receptor beta chains derived from one specimen sequenced in a study of T-cell memory formation after mild COVID-19. Using its own MiXCR run on the 5' RACE reads, TCRdb lists one record per CDR3 protein. The sample yields roughly 300,000 distinct CDR3 sequences, 7% to 10% seen once. The specimen sequenced was PBMCs or a T cell subset sorted from them (not recorded which). These receptors all stem from a man between 18 and 35 years old who had mild COVID-19 (a few samples of this study predate the infection). Cell type and time point are not known.

This clonotype has ten or more counts. The chain joins TRBV12-3 or TRBV12-4 to TRBJ2-3; D is perhaps TRBD2 (5 bases). Between the trimmed V and J ends, which lost 3 bases and 5 bases, there was a span of 6 bases. This CDR3 is built from 12 residues. DNA for the CDR3: TGTGCCAGCAGTTTGGCGGGAGATACGCAGTATTTT. It translates to CASSLAGDTQYF.

This clonotype was seen only a few times. The V and J genes are TRBV19 and TRBJ1-4, with D uncertain. This CDR3 is 15 amino acids long. V gave up 2 bases and J gave up 5 bases, with 12 bases separating them. Germline CDR1 reads LNHDA; CDR2 reads SQIVND (reference sequence). The CDR3 is CASSITWDGNEKLFF. The CDR3 DNA sequence: TGTGCCAGTAGTATAACCTGGGATGGAAATGAAAAACTGTTTTTT.

This clonotype appeared a few times. The chain recombines TRBV7-9 with TRBJ1-2; D not resolved. Trimming left V 2 bases short and J 4 bases short, with 11 bases between. CDR3 length: 14 amino acids. CDR1 and CDR2 from the germline V gene are SEHNR and FQNEAQ (reference sequence). The CDR3 loop is CASSLLLSTYGYTF. CDR3 DNA: TGTGCCAGCAGCTTATTACTCAGCACCTATGGCTACACCTTC.

In regard to this clonotype: One end of the junction is discordant with germline, which a read error may explain. V usage is TRBV20-1 and J usage is TRBJ1-5; D is undetermined. CDR1 and CDR2 from the germline V gene are DFQATT and SNEGSKA (reference sequence). This CDR3 contains 14 residues. CDR3 loop: CSARRNAWPQPQQF. The DNA for the CDR3 is TGCAGTGCTAGGAGGAACGCATGGCCTCAGCCCCAGCAGTTT.

This clonotype was recorded only once. The genes are TRBV18 and TRBJ1-2; 10 positions match TRBD1. The CDR3 runs 16 residues. Germline values: CDR1 KGHSH, CDR2 LQKENI. The trim removed 4 bases at V and 2 bases at J, leaving 7 bases unmatched. The CDR3 DNA reads as TGTGCCAGCTCACTTAGCGGACAGGGGGTAAACTATGGCTACACCTTC. Protein: CASSLSGQGVNYGYTF.

The sample holds many counts of this clonotype. This chain links TRBV4-2 with TRBJ2-5; 8 bases map to TRBD2. The trim removed 0 bases at V and 3 bases at J, leaving 6 bases unmatched. CDR1 is LGHNA and CDR2 is YNFKEQ in the germline V gene. The CDR3 covers 16 residues. This CDR3 reads CASSQDGPAGEETQYF. CDR3 nucleotide sequence: TGTGCCAGCAGCCAAGACGGTCCAGCGGGGGAAGAGACCCAGTACTTC.

This clonotype has more than one count but fewer than ten. The chain links TRBV15 to TRBJ1-1; the D is unclear. Trimming cost V 0 bases and J 0 bases, with 8 bases left between them. Germline CDR1 and CDR2: LNHNV and YYDKDF (reference sequence). The CDR3 sequence is 15 residues long. CDR3 nucleotides: TGTGCCACCAGCAGAGATCTGGAGGTGAACACTGAAGCTTTCTTT. This encodes CATSRDLEVNTEAFF.